These 9 T cell receptor beta chains originate from one sample sequenced in a study of blood T cell repertoires in COVID-19. Measured with immunoSEQ multiplex PCR; TCRdb has only the in-frame clones, and not every one. The repertoire includes under 200,000 clones, around 90% of them detected once, and approximately 0.56% sits in the top ten. Material for sequencing was peripheral blood. These receptors were obtained from a man in his fifties or sixties with acute or convalescent COVID-19.

V and J are TRBV4-2 and TRBJ2-1; TRBD2 matches at 11 bases. The germline gives CDR1 LGHNA, CDR2 YNFKEQ. The CDR3 sequence is 15 residues long. Trimming took 0 bases from V and 6 from J; bases not matched to a gene: 1. CDR3 in amino acids: CASSQDGTSGNEQFF. The CDR3 DNA reads TGTGCCAGCAGCCAAGATGGGACTAGCGGCAATGAGCAGTTCTTC.

The chain recombines TRBV19 with TRBJ2-3, with 9 bases aligning to TRBD1. CDR1 is LNHDA, CDR2 SQIVND, per germline (reference sequence). The CDR3 is 14 residues long. The V and J ends lost 5 bases and 4 bases, in that order; junction bases with no gene match: 4. CDR3 sequence reads: CASSGQGTPDTQYF. CDR3 in DNA: TGTGCCAGTAGTGGACAGGGGACACCAGATACGCAGTATTTT.

The chain links TRBV9 to TRBJ2-4; 11 bases agree with TRBD2. V lost 4 bases to trimming and J lost 3 bases; unmatched junction nucleotides: 9. Germline V CDR1 and CDR2: SGDLS, YYNGEE. CDR3 length: 17 amino acids. CDR3 amino acids: CASSPEGTSGHKNIQYF. Written as DNA, the CDR3 is TGTGCCAGCAGCCCCGAAGGGACTAGCGGACACAAAAACATTCAGTACTTC.

The rearrangement joins TRBV6-5 to TRBJ2-4, with D hard to call. V was trimmed by 2 bases and J by 8 bases, leaving 10 bases between them. CDR3 length equals 13 residues. Germline V lookup: CDR1 MNHEY, CDR2 SVGAGI. CDR3 residues: CASSYRVRDIQYF. CDR3 nucleotides: TGTGCCAGCAGTTACCGTGTTCGGGACATTCAGTACTTC.

This rearrangement joins TRBV7-2 to TRBJ2-1; 13 positions match TRBD2. V lost 3 bases and J lost 5; bases outside the gene matches: 4. The CDR3 totals 16 residues. Germline loops: CDR1 SGHTA, CDR2 FQGNSA. Here the CDR3 reads CASSFTGTSGNNEQFF. The CDR3 DNA follows: TGTGCCAGCAGCTTTACCGGGACTAGCGGGAACAATGAGCAGTTCTTC.

The chain couples TRBV18 to TRBJ1-2, with D unresolved. Germline V gene sequence: CDR1 KGHSH, CDR2 LQKENI. Trimming stripped 3 bases from V and 3 bases from J, with 8 bases between. The CDR3 is 13 residues long. The CDR3 is CASSPEPYYGYTF. The CDR3 DNA reads as TGTGCCAGCTCACCGGAGCCATACTATGGCTACACCTTC.

Ten or more counts support this clone. The rearrangement joins TRBV27 to TRBJ2-7; 10 nucleotides align to TRBD2. CDR3 size: 15 residues. V dropped 5 bases and J dropped 2; count of bases not matched to a gene: 6. In germline, CDR1 is MNHEY, CDR2 SMNVEV (reference sequence). CDR3 sequence (DNA): TGTGCCAGCAGTAACCTAGCGGGAGTAACCTACGAGCAGTACTTC. As protein: CASSNLAGVTYEQYF.

V usage is TRBV28 and J usage is TRBJ1-3, with D maybe TRBD1 (5 bases). CDR1 is MDHEN and CDR2 is SYDVKM in the germline V gene. There are 14 residues in the CDR3. The ends were cut back, 4 bases at V and 2 bases at J, with 9 bases in the middle. The CDR3 bases are TGTGCCAGCAGTTCCGGGGGAGCTGGAAACACCATATATTTT. Amino acids: CASSSGGAGNTIYF.

The table lists this clone with a count of one. The V call is TRBV10-1, the J call TRBJ2-3; D gene uncertain. The CDR3 runs to 14 residues. Germline CDR1 reads WNHNN; CDR2 reads SYGVQD (reference sequence). Between the trimmed V and J ends, which lost 9 bases and 0 bases, there was a span of 13 bases. The CDR3 loop reads CARLARTSTDTQYF. The CDR3 DNA follows: TGCGCCAGGTTAGCCAGAACTAGCACAGATACGCAGTATTTT.